This T cell receptor beta chain was identified during a study of patients and donors after allogeneic stem cell transplantation. There are 15 residues in the CDR3. Between the trimmed V and J ends, which lost 1 base and 6 bases, there was a span of 14 bases. In germline, CDR1 is SGHTA, CDR2 FQGNSA. MiXCR, applied by TCRdb to the RT-PCR reads, yields one record per CDR3 protein. Among some 6,800 distinct CDR3 sequences listed, roughly 12% were seen once. The sequence was collected from a human donor who was either an allogeneic HSCT recipient or a stem cell or donor lymphocyte infusion donor (not recorded which). It is not recorded whose cells these are; they may come from a transplant donor. Sequencing used blood, either unsorted or a sorted T cell fraction (not recorded which). The chain joins TRBV7-2 to TRBJ2-3; a weak D match, TRBD2 (5 bases). CDR3 DNA sequence: TGTGCCAGCAGCTTAGGGTCCGCTAGCCGGGATACGCAGTATTTT. Its translation is CASSLGSASRDTQYF.